Listed here are 27 T cell receptor beta chains from one sample, sequenced in a study of PD-1 blockade in classical Hodgkin lymphoma. Every patient had relapsed following autologous stem cell transplantation, and cohorts differed in brentuximab vedotin exposure. Clones were read by immunoSEQ multiplex PCR, and TCRdb kept only the in-frame ones, dropping some. The data show 90,000 to 95,000 clones, approximately 89% seen once. Specimen: peripheral blood mononuclear cells (PBMCs), collected before the second cycle of nivolumab. These receptors came from a human donor with classical Hodgkin lymphoma.

The rearrangement links TRBV5-8 to TRBJ2-1, with 8 bases identical to TRBD1. The germline CDR1 and CDR2 sequences are SGHTS and YDEGEE. The length of the CDR3 is 15 residues. V was clipped by 5 bases and J by 4 bases; unmatched bases: 8. The CDR3 region is CASRSRTGFYNEQFF. The CDR3, as DNA: TGTGCCAGCAGATCTCGGACAGGGTTTTACAATGAGCAGTTCTTC.

The chain uses TRBV6-5 and TRBJ2-5; TRBD2 matches at 7 bases. The junction had 1 base not matched to a gene; V was cut back by 4 bases and J by 2 bases. The CDR3 extends over 13 amino acids. CDR1 and CDR2 (germline): MNHEY, SVGAGI. CDR3 region: CASSFGGQETQYF. Written as DNA, the CDR3 is TGTGCCAGCAGTTTCGGGGGGCAAGAGACCCAGTACTTC.

This chain connects TRBV7-2 to TRBJ1-4; D is possibly TRBD1 (6 bases). Per germline, CDR1 SGHTA and CDR2 FQGNSA. The CDR3 runs 14 residues. Trimming left V 3 bases short and J 1 base short, with 6 bases between. The CDR3 sequence: CASSLTGTNEKLFF. For the CDR3, the DNA is TGTGCCAGCAGCTTGACAGGAACTAATGAAAAACTGTTTTTT.

The chain links TRBV18 to TRBJ2-1; perhaps TRBD1 as D (5 bases). The CDR3 is 14 amino acids. V was cut by 8 bases and J by 1 base, with 12 bases left in between. Germline V gene sequence: CDR1 KGHSH, CDR2 LQKENI. This CDR3 is CASGAQASYNEQFF. The CDR3 nucleotides read TGTGCCAGCGGGGCTCAGGCTTCCTACAATGAGCAGTTCTTC. The variable domain in full, completed from reference TRBV18 and TRBJ2-1, reads NAGVMQNPRHLVRRRGQEARLRCSPMKGHSHVYWYRQLPEEGLKFMVYLQKENIIDESGMPKERFSAEFPKEGPSILRIQQVVRGDSAAYFCASGAQASYNEQFFGPGTRLTVL.

This rearrangement joins TRBV10-2 to TRBJ2-1; 10 bases are shared with TRBD1. Germline values: CDR1 WSHSY, CDR2 SAAADI. The CDR3 is 15 amino acids. V lost 2 bases and J lost 7; bases outside the gene matches: 5. In nucleotides, the CDR3 is TGCGCCAGCAGTGAGGGCCGGACAGGGGGTAATGAGCAGTTCTTC. Translating it yields CASSEGRTGGNEQFF.

The chain is built from TRBV9 and TRBJ2-1; TRBD2 agrees at 10 bases. CDR3 size: 15 residues. Germline CDR1 SGDLS, CDR2 YYNGEE. The junction had 8 bases not matched to a gene; V was cut back by 0 bases and J by 11 bases. CDR3 amino acids: CASSVALAGTSKQFF. As DNA, the CDR3 is TGTGCCAGCAGCGTAGCACTAGCGGGGACGTCAAAGCAGTTCTTC.

V gene TRBV5-6 combines with J gene TRBJ1-1, with D hard to call. The CDR3 runs to 14 residues. The V gene's germline CDR1 is SGHDT and CDR2 YYEEEE. Between the trimmed V and J ends, which lost 4 bases and 1 base, there was a span of 11 bases. The CDR3 DNA sequence: TGTGCCAGCAGCCTCCCTGATTGGAACACTGAAGCTTTCTTT. It yields the protein CASSLPDWNTEAFF. The full variable domain, its missing parts supplied by reference TRBV5-6 and TRBJ1-1, is DAGVTQSPTHLIKTRGQQVTLRCSPKSGHDTVSWYQQALGQGPQFIFQYYEEEERQRGNFPDRFSGHQFPNYSSELNVNALLLGDSALYLCASSLPDWNTEAFFGQGTRLTVV.

This chain joins TRBV11-2 and TRBJ2-3; TRBD2 matches at 13 bases. Germline V gene data show CDR1 as SGHAT and CDR2 as FQNNGV. CDR3 length: 16 residues. The V segment lost 1 base and the J segment 7 bases; nucleotides outside the gene matches: 5. Here the CDR3 DNA reads TGTGCCAGCAGCTTAGTCACTAGCGGGGGGGCATATACGCAGTATTTT. It yields the protein CASSLVTSGGAYTQYF.

The chain is built from TRBV5-4 and TRBJ1-6; D is unclear. V dropped 5 bases and J dropped 1 base, with 13 bases sitting between them. The CDR3 length is 16 residues. Germline CDR1 and CDR2: SGHNT and YYREEE (reference sequence). This chain's CDR3 is CASRETGSSYNSPLHF. The CDR3 DNA follows: TGTGCCAGCAGGGAGACCGGGAGTTCCTATAATTCACCCCTCCACTTT.

V gene TRBV10-3 combines with J gene TRBJ2-1; D unresolved. This CDR3 is built from 15 residues. Germline assignment: CDR1 ENHRY and CDR2 SYGVKD. The V end lost 0 bases, the J end lost 0 bases, and 6 bases lay between the germline ends. The CDR3 loop is CAISESRSSYNEQFF. As DNA, the CDR3 is TGTGCCATCAGTGAGTCCCGGAGCTCCTACAATGAGCAGTTCTTC.

The genes are TRBV5-8 and TRBJ2-6; D uncertain. V lost 1 base, J lost 0 bases, and 5 bases lay in between. This CDR3 has 15 amino acids. Germline V lookup: CDR1 SGHTS, CDR2 YDEGEE. The CDR3 DNA sequence: TGTGCCAGCAGCTTGCCCAGCTCTGGGGCCAACGTCCTGACTTTC. Protein: CASSLPSSGANVLTF.

CDR3 DNA sequence: TGTGCCAGCCGAGGGGGGGAGCAGTACTTC. This sequence encodes CASRGGEQYF. The chain couples TRBV2 to TRBJ2-7; D may be TRBD1 or TRBD2 (6 bases each). The CDR3 has 10 residues. Looked up from germline, CDR1 is SNHLY and CDR2 is FYNNEI. V dropped 8 bases and J dropped 7 bases, with 9 bases sitting between them.

This chain uses TRBV5-1 with TRBJ1-4, with D perhaps matching TRBD1 (5 bases). Trimming cost V 1 base and J 7 bases, with 11 bases left between them. The CDR3 totals 14 residues. Germline-derived CDR1 and CDR2 are SGHRS and YFSETQ. DNA of the CDR3: TGCGCCAGCAGCTTGAGGGGAGTTGGTGAAAAACTGTTTTTT. Translated: CASSLRGVGEKLFF. Together with reference TRBV5-1 and TRBJ1-4, the CDR3 gives the full variable domain: KAGVTQTPRYLIKTRGQQVTLSCSPISGHRSVSWYQQTPGQGLQFLFEYFSETQRNKGNFPGRFSGRQFSNSRSEMNVSTLELGDSALYLCASSLRGVGEKLFFGSGTQLSVL.

The genes are TRBV5-1 and TRBJ2-3, with D possibly TRBD2 on 5 matching bases. This CDR3 region has 12 residues. Trimming took off 5 bases at V and 5 bases at J, with 9 bases between the two ends. CDR1 and CDR2 from the germline V gene are SGHRS and YFSETQ. This CDR3 reads CASRREGDTQYF. The CDR3 DNA reads TGCGCCAGCAGACGAGAGGGAGATACGCAGTATTTT.

V usage is TRBV5-4 and J usage is TRBJ1-2, with TRBD1 identical over 9 bases. The germline V gene encodes CDR1 SGHNT and CDR2 YYREEE (reference sequence). The CDR3 is made up of 16 amino acids. With V trimmed by 3 bases and J by 2 bases, 8 bases remained unmatched. The CDR3 here is CASSSNPGQGNYGYTF. DNA for the CDR3: TGTGCCAGCAGCTCGAATCCGGGACAGGGAAACTATGGCTACACCTTC. The variable domain in full, with the rest retrieved from reference TRBV5-4 and TRBJ1-2, is ETGVTQSPTHLIKTRGQQVTLRCSSQSGHNTVSWYQQALGQGPQFIFQYYREEENGRGNFPPRFSGLQFPNYSSELNVNALELDDSALYLCASSSNPGQGNYGYTFGSGTRLTVV.

The chain combines TRBV27 with TRBJ2-2, with no clear D. CDR1 MNHEY and CDR2 SMNVEV come from the germline V gene (reference sequence). V was clipped by 5 bases and J by 7 bases, with 8 bases between them. There are 12 residues in the CDR3. Here the CDR3 DNA reads TGTGCCAGCAGTATAGTGGGCGGGGAGCTGTTTTTT. The encoded protein is CASSIVGGELFF.

The genes are TRBV10-3 and TRBJ2-1; 10 positions match TRBD2. There are 14 residues in the CDR3. Germline values: CDR1 ENHRY, CDR2 SYGVKD. V was clipped by 10 bases and J by 6 bases; unmatched bases: 9. CDR3 DNA: TGTGCCACCCGAGCGGGAGGGTCAAGCAATGAGCAGTTCTTC. It translates to CATRAGGSSNEQFF.

V gene TRBV28 combines with J gene TRBJ1-4; tentatively, D is TRBD1 (6 bases). CDR1 is MDHEN, CDR2 SYDVKM, per germline. V was cut by 2 bases and J by 7 bases, with 26 bases left in between. There are 19 residues in the CDR3. CDR3 region: CASSLNLGQPIREGEKLFF. The DNA for the CDR3 is TGTGCCAGCAGTTTAAATCTAGGACAGCCGATCAGGGAGGGTGAAAAACTGTTTTTT.

V and J are TRBV19 and TRBJ2-7, with TRBD1 matching 10 bases. Trimming at V came to 5 bases and at J to 4 bases, leaving 8 bases not matched to a gene. Germline V gene sequence: CDR1 LNHDA, CDR2 SQIVND (reference sequence). There are 15 residues in the CDR3. The CDR3 DNA is TGTGCCAGTAGTCCTGGGACAGGGGAAAAATACGAGCAGTACTTC. It is translated as CASSPGTGEKYEQYF.

This CDR3 reads CASSYGPDGYTF. The CDR3 nucleotides read TGTGCCAGCAGTTACGGCCCTGATGGCTACACCTTC. The chain couples TRBV6-6 to TRBJ1-2; the D is unclear. Trimming shortened V by 2 bases and J by 6 bases, and 7 bases separated the two germline ends. The CDR3 extends over 12 amino acids. Germline V lookup: CDR1 MNHNY, CDR2 SVGAGI (reference sequence).

The genes are TRBV23-1 and TRBJ2-7; the D gene could be TRBD1 or TRBD2 (6 bases each). TRBV23-1 falls under the ORF class, with uncertain function. Trimming removed 9 bases from V and 2 bases from J, with 17 bases in between. The CDR3 length is 14 residues. CDR3 in amino acids: CASPDSGEAYEQYF. The CDR3 DNA reads as TGCGCCAGTCCAGACTCAGGGGAGGCCTACGAGCAGTACTTC.

This clone was detected only once. The CDR3 DNA reads TGCAGCGTTGAAGATTGGCAGGGCCCACACAATGAGCAGTTCTTC. Translated, it gives CSVEDWQGPHNEQFF. The rearrangement links TRBV29-1 to TRBJ2-1, with D perhaps matching TRBD1 (5 bases). Germline CDR1 and CDR2: SQVTM and ANQGSEA. The CDR3 extends over 15 amino acids. With 0 bases removed from V and 5 bases from J, the gap between germline ends came to 14 bases.

The chain recombines TRBV30 with TRBJ1-1; D is undetermined. Trimming left V 3 bases short and J 0 bases short, with 8 bases between. The CDR3 consists of 13 residues. CDR1 is GTSNPN and CDR2 is SVGIG in the germline V gene (reference sequence). CDR3 loop: CAWRTQMNTEAFF. The CDR3 coding sequence is TGTGCCTGGAGAACACAGATGAACACTGAAGCTTTCTTT.

CDR3: CASIQILNTGELFF. The CDR3 nucleotides are TGCGCCAGCATTCAGATCCTGAACACCGGGGAGCTGTTTTTT. The genes are TRBV5-1 and TRBJ2-2; D is unclear. The CDR3 loop spans 14 amino acids. V lost 6 bases and J 1 base, leaving 10 bases between the germline ends. Per the germline V gene, CDR1 is SGHRS and CDR2 is YFSETQ.

This clone was seen only once. V and J are TRBV27 and TRBJ2-1; D assignment may be TRBD1 or TRBD2 (6 bases each). The CDR3 spans 16 residues. With 2 bases removed from V and 11 bases from J, the gap between germline ends came to 22 bases. Germline CDR1 MNHEY, CDR2 SMNVEV (reference sequence). The CDR3 loop is CASSLSIGGGPAKQFF. In DNA form, the CDR3 reads TGTGCCAGCAGTTTAAGTATCGGGGGCGGTCCCGCCAAGCAGTTCTTC.

The chain employs TRBV11-2 and TRBJ2-2; no definite D call. With 5 bases removed from V and 7 bases from J, the gap between germline ends came to 14 bases. The CDR3 totals 14 residues. Per the germline V gene, CDR1 is SGHAT and CDR2 is FQNNGV. The CDR3 DNA reads TGTGCCAGCAGCCTCCTAAATCCTAGCGGGGAGCTGTTTTTT. Protein sequence: CASSLLNPSGELFF.

This clone is labeled as medium-sized. In DNA form, the CDR3 reads TGTGCCAGCTATTCCGGCAGGAACTCTTGGGGCTACACCTTC. This encodes CASYSGRNSWGYTF. This chain links TRBV2 with TRBJ1-2; no clear D gene. This CDR3 spans 14 amino acids. Germline CDR1 and CDR2: SNHLY and FYNNEI. V dropped 8 bases and J dropped 8 bases, with 21 bases sitting between them. Full variable domain (rest looked up from reference TRBV2 and TRBJ1-2): EPEVTQTPSHQVTQMGQEVILRCVPISNHLYFYWYRQILGQKVEFLVSFYNNEISEKSEIFDDQFSVERPDGSNFTLKIRSTKLEDSAMYFCASYSGRNSWGYTFGSGTRLTVV.